This T cell receptor (beta chain) was recorded in a study of shared clonotypes between healthy human individuals. Study context: Aged between 18 and 49, the donors were a couple of women and three men. Every donor yielded three CD4 naive, three CD4 memory, two CD8 naive and one CD8 memory plate.

The protocol was immunoSEQ multiplex PCR, while the TCRdb copy is restricted to in-frame clones and leaves out a portion. The sample holds 2 million to 2.5 million clones, just over 90% seen once. Study-level results: It was anticipated that sequencing depth would influence how many clonotypes donors shared. A handful of donors showed sharing of approximately 5% of naive CD4 clonotypes.

Regarding this clone: Its antigen remains unknown.

The sequence was collected from a man in his late teens or twenties in good health. Some clones in this sample may be carry-over from other donors' samples. What was sequenced was naive CD4+ T cells from PBMCs. This sample's subset: CD45RA+ positively selected.

CDR3 bases: TGTGCCAGCAGGGAAACGGACAGGGGTGACGCTTTCTTT. This encodes CASRETDRGDAFF. The rearrangement links TRBV7-9 to TRBJ1-1; 9 bases line up with TRBD1. Germline V CDR1 and CDR2: SEHNR, FQNEAQ (reference sequence). The CDR3 sequence is 13 residues long. V shed 6 bases and J 11 bases; nucleotides not matched to a gene: 10.